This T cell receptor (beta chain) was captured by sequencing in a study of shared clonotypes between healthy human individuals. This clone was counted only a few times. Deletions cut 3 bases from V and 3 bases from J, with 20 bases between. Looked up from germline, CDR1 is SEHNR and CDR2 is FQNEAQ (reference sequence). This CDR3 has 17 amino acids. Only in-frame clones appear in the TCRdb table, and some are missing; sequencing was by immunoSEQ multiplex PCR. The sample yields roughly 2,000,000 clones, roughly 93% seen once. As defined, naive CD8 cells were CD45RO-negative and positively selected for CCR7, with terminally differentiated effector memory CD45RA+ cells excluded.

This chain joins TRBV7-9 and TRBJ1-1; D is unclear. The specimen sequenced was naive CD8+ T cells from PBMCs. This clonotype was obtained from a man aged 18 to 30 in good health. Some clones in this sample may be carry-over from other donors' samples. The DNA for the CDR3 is TGTGCCAGCAGCTTCGGCCCCAGGTACGGTTCGGACACTGAAGCTTTCTTT. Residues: CASSFGPRYGSDTEAFF. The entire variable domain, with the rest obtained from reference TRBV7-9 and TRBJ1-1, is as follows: DTGVSQNPRHKITKRGQNVTFRCDPISEHNRLYWYRQTLGQGPEFLTYFQNEAQLEKSRLLSDRFSAERPKGSFSTLEIQRTEQGDSAMYLCASSFGPRYGSDTEAFFGQGTRLTVV.